The text below deals with one T cell receptor beta chain. V gave up 4 bases and J gave up 3 bases, with 16 bases separating them. The CDR3 has 16 amino acids. Germline CDR1 reads SGHVS; CDR2 reads FQNEAQ. This entry comes from a study of CD8 T cells in Susac syndrome. CD8+ and CD4+ T cells circulating in blood were sequenced for TCR beta. The patients serving as multiple sclerosis controls were treatment-naive. They had stable or active relapsing-remitting disease and fulfilled revised McDonald criteria. TEMRA cells were FACS-enriched, and CD8+ and CD4+ T cells were isolated negatively. With random hexamers, roughly 0.5 to 1 ug RNA was reverse transcribed. The authors amplified TCR beta CDR3 across 54 Vbeta and 13 Jbeta using immunoSEQ multiplex PCR. In TCRdb, the immunoSEQ multiplex PCR reads were re-called with MiXCR into one record per CDR3 protein. The sample lists about 200,000 distinct CDR3 sequences, roughly 92% occurring once.

The sequence derives from a human donor with multiple sclerosis. Sequences were obtained from CD8+ T cells from PBMCs. The chain recombines TRBV7-8 with TRBJ2-1; TRBD1 is a possible D gene (6 bases). The CDR3 nucleotides are TGTGCCAGCAGCTCGCCAGGACAGCCGAACTACAATGAGCAGTTCTTC. Amino acid sequence: CASSSPGQPNYNEQFF.